The present T cell receptor (beta chain) was sequenced within a study of blood T cell repertoires in COVID-19. At the level of the study: Italy, Spain and the United States were the sources of the convalescent and acute COVID-19 samples.

TCRdb's table, derived via immunoSEQ multiplex PCR, lists solely in-frame clones and lacks some. The data contain roughly 170,000 clones, 84% of them singletons. V lost 3 bases to trimming and J lost 2 bases; unmatched junction nucleotides: 3. Per germline, CDR1 MNHNS and CDR2 SASEGT. This CDR3 is 15 amino acids long. The chain is built from TRBV6-1 and TRBJ2-2, with TRBD1 matching over 7 bases. The sequencing input was peripheral blood. The clonotype originates from a middle-aged man who had recovered from COVID-19. In nucleotides, the CDR3 is TGTGCCAGCAGTGACCAGGGGGTAAACACCGGGGAGCTGTTTTTT. It is translated as CASSDQGVNTGELFF.